A selection of T cell receptor beta chains follows, all from one sample in a study of shared clonotypes between healthy human individuals. Only in-frame clones appear in the TCRdb table, and some are missing; sequencing was by immunoSEQ multiplex PCR. The table shows more than 2,000,000 clones, with 85% to 95% occurring only once. Material: naive CD4+ T cells from PBMCs. These receptors were obtained from a man between 18 and 29 years old in good health. Some clones in this sample may be carry-over from other donors' samples. CDR3s include the opening cysteine and the closing phenylalanine or tryptophan. The D gene is left open where the match is weak. Size is stated for part of the rows, as once, few or many counts, or as a class when the clone is expanded.

d_call j_call clone_size v_call cdr3_aa cdr3_nt
TRBD1 TRBJ2-5 . TRBV25-1 CASGQGPETQYF TGTGCCAGTGGACAGGGACCAGAGACCCAGTACTTC
. TRBJ1-1 . TRBV6-1 CASSKGTAREAFF TGTGCCAGCAGTAAAGGGACGGCGAGAGAAGCTTTCTTT
TRBD1 TRBJ1-1 few TRBV29-1 CSVGGQGMRAFF TGCAGCGTTGGGGGACAGGGTATGCGAGCTTTCTTT
. TRBJ2-7 . TRBV6-6 CASSYSLEQYF TGTGCCAGCAGTTACTCGTTGGAGCAGTACTTC
. TRBJ1-3 . TRBV19 CASSEDRLGGNTIYF TGTGCCAGTAGTGAAGACAGGCTGGGTGGAAACACCATATATTTT
TRBD2 TRBJ2-7 . TRBV7-3 CASSLAAGGPYEQYF TGTGCCAGCAGCCTAGCAGCGGGAGGGCCGTACGAGCAGTACTTC
TRBD1 TRBJ1-4 . TRBV5-1 CASSLGQGARNEKLFF TGCGCCAGCAGCTTGGGACAGGGGGCGCGCAATGAAAAACTGTTTTTT
TRBD2 TRBJ2-3 . TRBV7-6 CASSLAPGLAGQTDTQYF TGTGCCAGCAGCTTAGCGCCGGGGCTAGCGGGACAAACGGATACGCAGTATTTT
. TRBJ2-7 . TRBV18 CASSPGRVGEQYF TGTGCCAGCTCACCTGGACGTGTCGGGGAACAGTACTTC
. TRBJ1-3 . TRBV5-1 CASSLEGTIGGNTIYF TGCGCCAGCAGCTTGGAAGGTACGATCGGCGGAAACACCATATATTTT
. TRBJ2-1 . TRBV7-9 CASSLAAYSYNEQFF TGTGCCAGCAGCTTAGCGGCATACTCCTACAATGAGCAGTTCTTC
. TRBJ1-4 . TRBV6-5 CASGRARVNEKLFF TGTGCCAGCGGCAGGGCTCGGGTTAATGAAAAACTGTTTTTT
TRBD1 TRBJ1-2 . TRBV4-3 CASSNDREGGYTF TGCGCCAGCAGCAACGACAGGGAAGGGGGCTACACCTTC
. TRBJ2-4 . TRBV4-1 CASSHQGGGAKNIQYF TGCGCCAGCAGCCATCAGGGTGGGGGGGCCAAAAACATTCAGTACTTC
. TRBJ2-2 . TRBV7-3 CASSLGPRGPTGELFF TGTGCCAGCAGCTTAGGACCCCGGGGGCCCACCGGGGAGCTGTTTTTT
TRBD2 TRBJ2-1 . TRBV10-3 CAISRREAYSSYNEQFF TGTGCCATCAGCCGGCGGGAGGCCTATAGCTCCTACAATGAGCAGTTCTTC
TRBD2 TRBJ2-1 . TRBV19 CASSETLTSGRYNEQFF TGTGCCAGTAGTGAAACACTGACTAGCGGGAGATACAATGAGCAGTTCTTC
TRBD2 TRBJ2-1 . TRBV6-5 CASSPDSGDEQFF TGTGCCAGCAGCCCTGACAGCGGGGATGAGCAGTTCTTC
TRBD2 TRBJ2-3 . TRBV5-8 CASNLGLAGVTDTQYF TGTGCCAGCAACTTGGGACTAGCGGGAGTCACAGATACGCAGTATTTT
. TRBJ2-7 . TRBV4-3 CASSQEVWTYEQYF TGCGCCAGCAGCCAAGAAGTCTGGACCTACGAGCAGTACTTC
. TRBJ2-7 . TRBV11-2 CASSPGRYEQYF TGTGCCAGCAGCCCGGGGCGATACGAGCAGTACTTC
TRBD2 TRBJ2-5 . TRBV7-2 CASSLGGRGGFETQYF TGTGCCAGCAGCTTAGGCGGGAGAGGAGGTTTCGAGACCCAGTACTTC
. TRBJ1-5 . TRBV5-4 CASSVDTNQPQHF TGTGCCAGCAGCGTGGACACTAATCAGCCCCAGCATTTT
TRBD2 TRBJ2-1 . TRBV6-6 CASSGLADNEQFF TGTGCCAGCAGCGGACTAGCGGATAATGAGCAGTTCTTC
. TRBJ2-7 . TRBV21-1 CASSKGPEQYF TGTGCCAGCAGCAAAGGACCGGAGCAGTACTTC
. TRBJ2-2 . TRBV20-1 CSARGVRELFF TGCAGTGCTAGGGGTGTAAGGGAGCTGTTTTTT
. TRBJ1-4 once TRBV6-5 CASSTSGTVNEKLFF TGTGCCAGCAGTACATCCGGGACGGTAAATGAAAAACTGTTTTTT
. TRBJ1-2 . TRBV12-5 CASDHSRGLGPGYTF TGTGCTAGTGATCACTCCCGGGGCCTCGGACCGGGCTACACCTTC
. TRBJ2-7 . TRBV5-6 CASSLTVVGSYEQYF TGTGCCAGCAGCTTGACGGTAGTGGGCTCCTACGAGCAGTACTTC
. TRBJ2-7 once TRBV6-1 CASRRGGGEQYF TGTGCCAGCAGACGGGGAGGGGGGGAGCAGTACTTC
TRBD2 TRBJ2-2 once TRBV7-3 CASSPGTSGRYGGELFF TGTGCCAGCAGCCCTGGGACTAGCGGGAGGTACGGCGGGGAGCTGTTTTTT
. TRBJ1-1 few TRBV4-2 CASSQGPEAFF TGTGCCAGCAGCCAAGGCCCAGAAGCTTTCTTT
. TRBJ2-3 . TRBV28 CASKGQISTDTQYF TGTGCCAGCAAAGGACAGATCAGCACAGATACGCAGTATTTT
TRBD2 TRBJ2-1 . TRBV11-3 CASSLGLALAWGYNEQFF TGTGCCAGCAGCTTAGGACTAGCGCTCGCCTGGGGCTACAATGAGCAGTTCTTC
. TRBJ2-5 . TRBV6-6 CASSPPGVVETQYF TGTGCCAGCAGTCCTCCAGGCGTCGTCGAGACCCAGTACTTC
. TRBJ2-7 . TRBV10-3 CAINSGGDRDHITYEQYF TGTGCCATCAACTCGGGCGGGGACAGAGACCATATCACCTACGAGCAGTACTTC
. TRBJ2-7 once TRBV29-1 CSVVYGRGNPRGSDEQYF TGCAGCGTTGTATATGGGAGGGGAAACCCCAGGGGATCCGACGAGCAGTACTTC
. TRBJ2-5 . TRBV7-3 CASSRDNQETQYF TGTGCCAGCAGCCGGGACAACCAAGAGACCCAGTACTTC
. TRBJ1-1 . TRBV7-8 CASSPGGAQAFF TGTGCCAGCAGCCCCGGGGGAGCCCAAGCTTTCTTT
. TRBJ1-1 . TRBV6-5 CASSYLPGTLNTEAFF TGTGCCAGCAGTTACCTCCCCGGGACATTGAACACTGAAGCTTTCTTT
. TRBJ1-1 . TRBV28 CASSLPSVRRTMNTEAFF TGTGCCAGCAGTCTTCCATCCGTACGGAGGACGATGAACACTGAAGCTTTCTTT
TRBD2 TRBJ2-1 . TRBV5-4 CASSPGTSGTYNEQFF TGTGCCAGCAGCCCCGGGACTAGCGGAACTTACAATGAGCAGTTCTTC
TRBD2 TRBJ2-7 . TRBV10-3 CAISGPGRAYEQYF TGTGCCATCAGTGGGCCGGGGAGGGCCTACGAGCAGTACTTC